This T cell receptor beta chain was observed in a study of shared clonotypes between healthy human individuals. The authors divided CD4+ cells into CD45RA+ naive and CD45RA-negative memory subsets. This CDR3 comprises 12 residues. Trimming took 6 bases from V and 14 from J; bases not matched to a gene: 8. CDR1 and CDR2 from the germline V gene are KGHSH and LQKENI. Each replicate PCR on the sorted subsets used 150 to 200 ng DNA (approximately 33,000 T cell genomes). TCRdb keeps only in-frame clones here, not all; method: immunoSEQ multiplex PCR. Among about 1 million clones listed, approximately 70% were seen once. In its sample, this clone was seen a few times. Its specificity is unknown. Findings and caveats of the study: Clonotype sharing levels among donors were expected to vary with sequencing depth. For naive CD4 cells, 4% to 6% of clonotypes were shared across a handful of donors.

The TCR comes from a man younger than 35 in good health. Sequences were obtained from memory CD4+ T cells sorted from blood. The subset denotes: CD45RA-negative fraction. The gene calls are TRBV18 and TRBJ2-1; 9 bases agree with TRBD1. CDR3 sequence: CASSPGQGIKFF. DNA for the CDR3: TGTGCCAGCTCGCCCGGACAGGGGATAAAGTTCTTC.